The clone carrying this T cell receptor beta chain was counted at least ten times. This CDR3 contains 13 residues. From germline, CDR1 is MNHNY and CDR2 SVGAGI (reference sequence). The germline V and J ends were trimmed by 6 bases and 0 bases, with 8 bases remaining between them. These data belong to a study of low-dose radiotherapy and immunotherapy resistance in tumors. On the study more broadly: Administration of intravenous cyclophosphamide at 200 mg/m2 took place every two weeks, one day before radiation and immunotherapy. Alpha- and beta-chain coverage of first-strand cDNA came from TRAV- and TRBV-specific primers.

TCRs were amplified for roughly 20 PCR cycles with a constant-region primer and V-primer adapter. TCRdb analysed the reads with MiXCR anew, one entry per CDR3 protein. The data show under 60,000 distinct CDR3 sequences, 10% to 15% seen once. Sample time point: before trial treatment. This receptor was taken from a female donor with ovarian cancer. The chain is built from TRBV6-6 and TRBJ2-5, with D possibly being TRBD2 (6 bases). This sample comprised PBMCs, obtained before treatment. DNA for the CDR3: TGTGCCAGCAGCCGGGGGTACCAAGAGACCCAGTACTTC. It codes for CASSRGYQETQYF.